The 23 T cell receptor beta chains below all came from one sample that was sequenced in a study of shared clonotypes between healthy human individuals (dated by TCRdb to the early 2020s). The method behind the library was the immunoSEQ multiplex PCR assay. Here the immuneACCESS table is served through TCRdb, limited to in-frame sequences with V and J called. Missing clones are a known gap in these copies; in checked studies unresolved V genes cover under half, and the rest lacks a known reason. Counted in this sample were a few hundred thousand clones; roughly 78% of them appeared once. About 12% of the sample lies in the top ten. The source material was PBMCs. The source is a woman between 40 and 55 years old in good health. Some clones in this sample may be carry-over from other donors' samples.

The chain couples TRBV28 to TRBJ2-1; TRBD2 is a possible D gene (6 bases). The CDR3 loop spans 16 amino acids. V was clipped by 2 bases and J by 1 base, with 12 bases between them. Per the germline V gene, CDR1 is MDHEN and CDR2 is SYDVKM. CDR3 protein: CASSLRGSESYNEQFF. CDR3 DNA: TGTGCCAGCAGTTTACGGGGGAGTGAATCCTACAATGAGCAGTTCTTC.

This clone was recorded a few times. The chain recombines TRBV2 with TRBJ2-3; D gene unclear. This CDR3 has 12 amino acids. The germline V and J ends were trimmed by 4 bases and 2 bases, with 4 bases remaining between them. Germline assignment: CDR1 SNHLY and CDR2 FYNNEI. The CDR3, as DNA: TGTGCCAGCAGTGGAAACACAGATACGCAGTATTTT. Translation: CASSGNTDTQYF.

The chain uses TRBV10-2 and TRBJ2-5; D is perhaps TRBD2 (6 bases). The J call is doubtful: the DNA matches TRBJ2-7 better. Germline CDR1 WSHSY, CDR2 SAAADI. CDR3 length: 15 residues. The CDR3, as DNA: TGCGCCAGCAGTGAGTCGTCTAGCGCGTTATACGAGCAGTACTTC. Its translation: CASSESSSALYEQYF.

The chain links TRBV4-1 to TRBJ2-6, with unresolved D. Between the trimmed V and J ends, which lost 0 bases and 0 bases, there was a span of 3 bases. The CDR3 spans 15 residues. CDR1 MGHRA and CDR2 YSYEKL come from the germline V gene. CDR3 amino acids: CASSQDSSGANVLTF. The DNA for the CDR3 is TGCGCCAGCAGCCAAGATAGCTCTGGGGCCAACGTCCTGACTTTC.

Written as DNA, the CDR3 is TGTGCCACCAGCAGAGACCCAACAGGGGCCCAAGTTGGGCCCCAGCATTTT. Its protein product is CATSRDPTGAQVGPQHF. The gene calls are TRBV15 and TRBJ1-5; the match to TRBD1 covers 7 bases. The CDR3 sequence is 17 residues long. Looked up from germline, CDR1 is LNHNV and CDR2 is YYDKDF (reference sequence). J gave up 9 bases and V 0 bases, and 14 bases lay outside the gene matches.

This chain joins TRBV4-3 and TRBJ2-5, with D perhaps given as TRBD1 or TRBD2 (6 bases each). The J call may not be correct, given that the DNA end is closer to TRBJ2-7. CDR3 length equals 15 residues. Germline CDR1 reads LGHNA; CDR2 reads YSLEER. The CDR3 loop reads CASSQDLRGDYEQYF. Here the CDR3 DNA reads TGCGCCAGCAGCCAAGATTTGAGGGGGGACTACGAGCAGTACTTC.

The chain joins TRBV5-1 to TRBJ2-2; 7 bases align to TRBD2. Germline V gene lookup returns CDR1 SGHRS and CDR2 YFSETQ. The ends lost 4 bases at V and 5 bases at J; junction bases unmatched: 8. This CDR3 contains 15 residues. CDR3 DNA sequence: TGCGCCAGCAGCCCCCTGACTAGCCGTACCGGGGAGCTGTTTTTT. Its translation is CASSPLTSRTGELFF.

CDR3 DNA sequence: TGTGCCAGCAGTTACATGCAGCACTACGAGCAGTACTTC. Translated: CASSYMQHYEQYF. V gene TRBV6-6 combines with J gene TRBJ2-7, with no clear D. V lost 2 bases and J lost 3, with 8 bases in between. The germline CDR1 and CDR2 sequences are MNHNY and SVGAGI (reference sequence). This CDR3 region has 13 residues.

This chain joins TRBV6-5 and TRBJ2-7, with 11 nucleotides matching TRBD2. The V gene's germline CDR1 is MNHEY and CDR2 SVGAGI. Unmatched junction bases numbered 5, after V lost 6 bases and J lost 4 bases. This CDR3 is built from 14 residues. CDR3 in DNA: TGTGCCAGCAGCCCTAGCGGGGGGCGATACGAGCAGTACTTC. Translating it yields CASSPSGGRYEQYF.

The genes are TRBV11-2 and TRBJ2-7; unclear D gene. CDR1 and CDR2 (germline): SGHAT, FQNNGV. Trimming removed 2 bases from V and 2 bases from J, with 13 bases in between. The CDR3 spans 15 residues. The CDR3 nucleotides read TGTGCCAGCAGCTTACGGCCCCAGGTTGCCTACGAGCAGTACTTC. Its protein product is CASSLRPQVAYEQYF.

CDR3 residues: CAWSPPGQAYEQYF. In nucleotides, the CDR3 is TGTGCCTGGAGTCCGCCGGGACAGGCCTACGAGCAGTACTTC. The chain combines TRBV30 with TRBJ2-5; 8 bases match TRBD1. The J call may be incorrect, as the DNA end agrees better with TRBJ2-7. CDR3 length equals 14 residues. Germline assignment: CDR1 GTSNPN and CDR2 SVGIG (reference sequence).

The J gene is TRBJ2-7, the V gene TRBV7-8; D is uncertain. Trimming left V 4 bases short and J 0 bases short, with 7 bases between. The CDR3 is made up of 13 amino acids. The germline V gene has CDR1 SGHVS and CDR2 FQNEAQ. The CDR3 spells CASSSPVSYEQYF. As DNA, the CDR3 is TGTGCCAGCAGCTCGCCTGTCTCCTACGAGCAGTACTTC.

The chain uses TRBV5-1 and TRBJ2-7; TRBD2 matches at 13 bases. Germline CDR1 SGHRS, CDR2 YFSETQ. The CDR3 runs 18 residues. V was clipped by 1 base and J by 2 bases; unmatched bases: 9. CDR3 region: CASSLLGEGTSGTYEQYF. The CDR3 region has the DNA TGCGCCAGCAGCTTGTTGGGGGAAGGGACTAGCGGGACCTACGAGCAGTACTTC.

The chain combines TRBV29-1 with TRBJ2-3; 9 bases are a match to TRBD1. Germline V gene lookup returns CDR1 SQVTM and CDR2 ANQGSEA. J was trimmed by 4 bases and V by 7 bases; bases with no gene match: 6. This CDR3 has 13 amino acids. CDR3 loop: CSAPDRGSDTQYF. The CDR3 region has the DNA TGCAGCGCCCCGGACAGGGGCTCAGATACGCAGTATTTT.

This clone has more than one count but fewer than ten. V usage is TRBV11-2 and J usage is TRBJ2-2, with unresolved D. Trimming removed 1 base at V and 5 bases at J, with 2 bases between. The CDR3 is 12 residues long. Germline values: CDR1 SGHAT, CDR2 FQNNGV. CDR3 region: CASSLVTGELFF. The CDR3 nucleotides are TGTGCCAGCAGCTTAGTGACCGGGGAGCTGTTTTTT.

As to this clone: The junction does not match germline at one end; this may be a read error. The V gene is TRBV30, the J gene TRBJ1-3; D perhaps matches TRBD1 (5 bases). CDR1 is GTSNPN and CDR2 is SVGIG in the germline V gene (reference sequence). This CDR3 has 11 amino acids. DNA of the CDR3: TGTGCCTGGAGTTACAGGAGCACCATATACTTT. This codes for CAWSYRSTIYF. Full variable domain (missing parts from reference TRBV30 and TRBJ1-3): SQTIHQWPATLVQPVGSPLSLECTVEGTSNPNLYWYRQAAGRGLQLLFYSVGIGQISSEVPQNLSASRPQDRQFILSSKKLLLSDSGFYLCAWSYRSTIYFGEGSWLTVV.

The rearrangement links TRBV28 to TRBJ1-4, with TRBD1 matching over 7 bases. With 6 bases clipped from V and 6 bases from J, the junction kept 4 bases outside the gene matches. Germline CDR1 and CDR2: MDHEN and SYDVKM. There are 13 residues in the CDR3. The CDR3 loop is CASSPGTDEKLFF. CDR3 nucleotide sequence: TGTGCCAGCAGCCCCGGGACAGATGAAAAACTGTTTTTT.

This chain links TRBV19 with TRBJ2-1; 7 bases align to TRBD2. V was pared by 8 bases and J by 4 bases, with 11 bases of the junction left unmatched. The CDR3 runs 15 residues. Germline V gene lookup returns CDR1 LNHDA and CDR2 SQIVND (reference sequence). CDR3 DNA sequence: TGTGCCAGTGCCCCGGGGCTAGCGGCTTACAATGAGCAGTTCTTC. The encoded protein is CASAPGLAAYNEQFF.

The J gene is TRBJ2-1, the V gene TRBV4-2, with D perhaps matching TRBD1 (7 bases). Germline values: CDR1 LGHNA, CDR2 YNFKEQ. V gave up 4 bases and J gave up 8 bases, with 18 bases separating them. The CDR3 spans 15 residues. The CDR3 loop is CASSLRGTAKDEQFF. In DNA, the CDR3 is TGTGCCAGCAGCCTACGGGGGACAGCGAAGGATGAGCAGTTCTTC.

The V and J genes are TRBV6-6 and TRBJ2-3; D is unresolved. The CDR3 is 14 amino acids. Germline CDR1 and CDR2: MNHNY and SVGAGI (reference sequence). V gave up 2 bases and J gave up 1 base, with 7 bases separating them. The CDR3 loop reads CASSYISGTDTQYF. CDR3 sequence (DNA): TGTGCCAGCAGTTACATTTCGGGCACAGATACGCAGTATTTT.

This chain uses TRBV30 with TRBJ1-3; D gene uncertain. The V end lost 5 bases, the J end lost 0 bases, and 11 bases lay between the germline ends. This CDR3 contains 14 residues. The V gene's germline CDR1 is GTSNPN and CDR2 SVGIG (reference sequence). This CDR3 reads CAWGTGSSGNTIYF. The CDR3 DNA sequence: TGTGCCTGGGGCACCGGGAGCTCTGGAAACACCATATATTTT.

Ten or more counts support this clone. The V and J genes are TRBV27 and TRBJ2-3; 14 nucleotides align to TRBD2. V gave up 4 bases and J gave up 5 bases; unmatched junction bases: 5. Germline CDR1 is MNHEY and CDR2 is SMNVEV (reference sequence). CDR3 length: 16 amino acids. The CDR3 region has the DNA TGTGCCAGCAGTTGGACTAGCGGGGGGCTCGGAGATACGCAGTATTTT. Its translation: CASSWTSGGLGDTQYF.

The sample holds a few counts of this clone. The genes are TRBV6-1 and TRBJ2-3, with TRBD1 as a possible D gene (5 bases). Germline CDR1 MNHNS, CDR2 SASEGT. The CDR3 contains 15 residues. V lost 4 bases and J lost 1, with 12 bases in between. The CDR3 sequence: CASSVARAGTDTQYF. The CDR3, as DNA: TGTGCCAGCAGTGTGGCCAGGGCGGGCACAGATACGCAGTATTTT.